Below, 17 T cell receptor beta chains from the same sample are listed, as sequenced in a study of blood T cell repertoires in COVID-19. The method was immunoSEQ multiplex PCR; TCRdb's version includes in-frame clones alone and lacks a portion of them. The table shows around 300,000 clones, with approximately 88% occurring only once. The material sequenced was peripheral blood. Every receptor here comes from a woman in her thirties with COVID-19, enrolled during active disease.

The V call is TRBV28, the J call TRBJ1-5; the D gene is possibly TRBD1 (6 bases). Trimming took off 7 bases at V and 3 bases at J, with 10 bases between the two ends. In germline, CDR1 is MDHEN, CDR2 SYDVKM. The CDR3 length is 13 residues. DNA of the CDR3: TGTGCCAGCAAAGGACAGTACAATCAGCCCCAGCATTTT. This gives the protein CASKGQYNQPQHF.

This clone came up once. V is TRBV27 and J is TRBJ1-1; possibly TRBD1 for D (5 bases). The CDR3 runs 15 residues. V shed 3 bases and J shed 4 bases, with 15 bases lying between them. CDR1 and CDR2 (germline): MNHEY, SMNVEV (reference sequence). CDR3 nucleotide sequence: TGTGCCAGCAGTTTCCTCTCCGGCGGGGGCACTGAAGCTTTCTTT. It yields the protein CASSFLSGGGTEAFF.

The V call is TRBV19, the J call TRBJ2-5; 9 bases are a match to TRBD2. V lost 5 bases and J lost 7; bases outside the gene matches: 14. CDR3 length: 16 amino acids. The germline V gene has CDR1 LNHDA and CDR2 SQIVND (reference sequence). CDR3 sequence: CASSSTRGGAGGTQYF. CDR3 DNA: TGTGCCAGTAGTTCGACTCGCGGGGGGGCGGGGGGGACCCAGTACTTC.

The chain joins TRBV7-8 to TRBJ2-5; tentative D call: TRBD1 (6 bases). The CDR3 consists of 17 residues. Germline-derived CDR1 and CDR2 are SGHVS and FQNEAQ. V was pared by 1 base and J by 7 bases, with 22 bases between. Here the CDR3 reads CASSLVTAGVDKRTQYF. CDR3 in DNA: TGTGCCAGCAGCTTAGTGACGGCAGGGGTTGACAAGAGGACCCAGTACTTC.

The chain links TRBV2 to TRBJ1-2; D might be TRBD1 (6 bases). The germline V gene encodes CDR1 SNHLY and CDR2 FYNNEI. The CDR3 consists of 17 residues. Trimming took off 4 bases at V and 0 bases at J, with 18 bases between the two ends. In nucleotides, the CDR3 is TGTGCCAGCAGTGGGGGGGGCCGAACTCGAACTAACTATGGCTACACCTTC. It yields the protein CASSGGGRTRTNYGYTF.

There are a few counts of this clone. The chain uses TRBV19 and TRBJ2-7; possible D gene TRBD1, 6 bases. The germline V gene encodes CDR1 LNHDA and CDR2 SQIVND (reference sequence). The CDR3 length is 15 residues. V was cut by 3 bases and J by 7 bases, with 19 bases left in between. The CDR3 region is CASSMQSQGMGEQYF. The CDR3 region has the DNA TGTGCCAGTAGTATGCAATCGCAGGGGATGGGTGAGCAGTACTTC.

Details on this clone: The sample holds other DNA sequences that translate to the same CDR3. The chain couples TRBV27 to TRBJ1-2, with 9 bases matching TRBD1. Germline CDR1 MNHEY, CDR2 SMNVEV (reference sequence). Trimming at V came to 3 bases and at J to 4 bases, leaving 3 bases not matched to a gene. The CDR3 extends over 14 amino acids. For the CDR3, the DNA is TGTGCCAGCAGTTTCCGGGGACAGGGCTATGGCTACACCTTC. Encoded protein: CASSFRGQGYGYTF.

J is TRBJ1-4 and V is TRBV7-2, with D perhaps matching TRBD1 (5 bases). The germline CDR1 and CDR2 sequences are SGHTA and FQGNSA. This CDR3 is built from 14 residues. V lost 1 base and J lost 9, with 12 bases in between. Written as DNA, the CDR3 is TGTGCCAGCAGCTTAGACGGCCAGGGTAAAAAACTGTTTTTT. Translated, it gives CASSLDGQGKKLFF. Filled out from reference TRBV7-2 and TRBJ1-4, the complete variable domain reads GAGVSQSPSNKVTEKGKDVELRCDPISGHTALYWYRQSLGQGLEFLIYFQGNSAPDKSGLPSDRFSAERTGGSVSTLTIQRTQQEDSAVYLCASSLDGQGKKLFFGSGTQLSVL.

The CDR3 coding sequence is TGTGCCAGCAGCTCGACTCGGGGGGGAAACATTCAGTACTTC. Encoded protein: CASSSTRGGNIQYF. The chain recombines TRBV7-2 with TRBJ2-4; TRBD2 agrees at 8 bases. The CDR3 is 14 amino acids. Germline CDR1 SGHTA, CDR2 FQGNSA. V shed 4 bases and J 6 bases; nucleotides not matched to a gene: 5.

Turning to this clone: Distinct nucleotide sequences in the sample also encode this CDR3. The chain joins TRBV9 to TRBJ1-6; 8 nucleotides agree with TRBD1. Germline-derived CDR1 and CDR2 are SGDLS and YYNGEE. This CDR3 contains 14 residues. The junction had 3 bases not matched to a gene; V was cut back by 0 bases and J by 10 bases. The CDR3 protein is CASSVGTGSSPLHF. The CDR3 DNA follows: TGTGCCAGCAGCGTAGGGACAGGGAGCTCACCCCTCCACTTT.

The J gene is TRBJ1-2, the V gene TRBV9; D may be TRBD1 (5 bases). Trimming took 0 bases from V and 4 from J, leaving 13 bases between them. Germline V gives CDR1 SGDLS, CDR2 YYNGEE. This CDR3 region has 15 residues. The CDR3 bases are TGTGCCAGCAGCGTAGCCTGGGGCGCCGGCTATGGCTACACCTTC. Its protein is CASSVAWGAGYGYTF.

This clone was counted a few times. The gene calls are TRBV28 and TRBJ1-2; D unresolved. The germline gives CDR1 MDHEN, CDR2 SYDVKM. Trimming took off 3 bases at V and 5 bases at J, with 10 bases between the two ends. This CDR3 has 13 amino acids. The CDR3 sequence is CASSLERRYGYTF. Written as DNA, the CDR3 is TGTGCCAGCAGTTTGGAAAGGAGATATGGCTACACCTTC.

This clone has more than one count but fewer than ten. The J gene is TRBJ1-2, the V gene TRBV7-9; 10 positions agree with TRBD1. The CDR3 is 14 amino acids. V trimming: 5 bases; J trimming: 4 bases; junction bases outside the gene matches: 4. CDR1 is SEHNR and CDR2 is FQNEAQ in the germline V gene (reference sequence). The CDR3 DNA reads TGTGCCAGCAGCCCGACAGGGGGCGGCTATGGCTACACCTTC. Encoded protein: CASSPTGGGYGYTF.

The V and J genes are TRBV24-1 and TRBJ2-2, with D maybe TRBD2 (5 bases). The V end was cut by 3 bases, the J end by 3 bases, with 7 bases between. The V gene's germline CDR1 is KGHDR and CDR2 SFDVKD. This CDR3 region has 14 residues. The CDR3 bases are TGTGCCACCAGTGATGGGAGTTACACCGGGGAGCTGTTTTTT. Translated: CATSDGSYTGELFF.

The chain couples TRBV5-1 to TRBJ2-2, with a weak D call TRBD1 (6 bases). The germline V gene has CDR1 SGHRS and CDR2 YFSETQ. Trimming shortened V by 3 bases and J by 7 bases, and 10 bases separated the two germline ends. This CDR3 contains 13 residues. CDR3 residues: CASSYRVNGELFF. The CDR3 DNA reads TGCGCCAGCAGCTACAGGGTTAACGGGGAGCTGTTTTTT.

J is TRBJ1-4 and V is TRBV2; no reliable D call. This CDR3 is 13 amino acids long. Germline lookup yields CDR1 SNHLY and CDR2 FYNNEI. The ends were cut back, 3 bases at V and 5 bases at J, with 7 bases in the middle. In nucleotides, the CDR3 is TGTGCCAGCAGTGAGTTACAAAATGAAAAACTGTTTTTT. Protein product: CASSELQNEKLFF.

V and J are TRBV5-5 and TRBJ1-1; a possible D gene is TRBD1 (6 bases). The germline gives CDR1 SGHKS, CDR2 YYEKEE (reference sequence). The CDR3 sequence is 14 residues long. Trimming removed 4 bases at V and 3 bases at J, with 13 bases between. Here the CDR3 DNA reads TGTGCCAGCAGCCCAGAGACAGGATACACTGAAGCTTTCTTT. It encodes CASSPETGYTEAFF.